One and the same sample provided the 25 T cell receptor beta chains below, sequenced in a study of blood T cells in healthy people across ages. Then a second PCR, running roughly 7 to 11 cycles, was carried out with a sample-barcoded 5' primer and a J-beta primer mix. TCRdb called the 5' RACE reads again in MiXCR, with one record for every CDR3 protein. The table includes about 800,000 distinct CDR3 sequences, roughly 64% detected once. The sequencing input was blood. The source is a man in his thirties or forties in good health.

V and J are TRBV6-1 and TRBJ1-6; D unclear. The germline gives CDR1 MNHNS, CDR2 SASEGT. The germline V and J ends were trimmed by 8 bases and 6 bases, with 8 bases remaining between them. The CDR3 spans 12 residues. This chain's CDR3 is CASRSGNSPLHF. For the CDR3, the DNA is TGTGCCAGCCGCAGCGGTAATTCACCCCTCCACTTT.

This clonotype was detected a few times. The rearrangement links TRBV7-2 to TRBJ2-1; no clear D gene. V was trimmed by 3 bases and J by 4 bases, leaving 10 bases between them. The V gene's germline CDR1 is SGHTA and CDR2 FQGNSA. This CDR3 contains 14 residues. The DNA of the CDR3 is TGTGCCAGCAGCTTCGGCTCTGAGTACAATGAGCAGTTCTTC. As protein: CASSFGSEYNEQFF.

In its sample, this clonotype was seen a few times. V is TRBV28 and J is TRBJ1-1, with D perhaps matching TRBD1 (6 bases). CDR3 size: 11 residues. V was shortened by 4 bases and J by 11 bases, with 11 bases between the two germline ends. Germline V gene sequence: CDR1 MDHEN, CDR2 SYDVKM. CDR3 nucleotides: TGTGCCAGCAGTTCGGGGGCGGGGGCTTTCTTT. Protein product: CASSSGAGAFF.

This rearrangement joins TRBV7-2 to TRBJ2-5; D gene unclear. Germline lookup yields CDR1 SGHTA and CDR2 FQGNSA. The length of the CDR3 is 15 residues. V was trimmed by 2 bases and J by 0 bases, leaving 10 bases between them. In DNA form, the CDR3 reads TGTGCCAGCAGCTTATACGGTCTTTACCAAGAGACCCAGTACTTC. Its protein is CASSLYGLYQETQYF.

J is TRBJ2-3 and V is TRBV5-1; a weak D match, TRBD1 (6 bases). The germline gives CDR1 SGHRS, CDR2 YFSETQ. The V and J ends lost 7 bases and 4 bases respectively, with 10 bases between them. The CDR3 totals 12 residues. In DNA, the CDR3 is TGCGCCAGCGGACAGTTTTCAGATACGCAGTATTTT. As protein: CASGQFSDTQYF.

The rearrangement links TRBV5-1 to TRBJ1-1, with D possibly being TRBD1 (5 bases). From germline, CDR1 is SGHRS and CDR2 YFSETQ. The CDR3 contains 14 residues. V lost 3 bases to trimming and J lost 6 bases, with 15 bases between them. CDR3 protein: CASSSLGGEAEAFF. The CDR3 region has the DNA TGCGCCAGCAGCTCCCTCGGGGGTGAGGCTGAAGCTTTCTTT.

The chain is built from TRBV18 and TRBJ1-2; the match to TRBD1 covers 7 bases. The CDR3 spans 17 residues. Germline V gene sequence: CDR1 KGHSH, CDR2 LQKENI. V was clipped by 2 bases and J by 2 bases; unmatched bases: 11. The CDR3, as DNA: TGTGCCAGCTCACCAAGGGACAGTCCCCTAAAGAACTATGGCTACACCTTC. Amino acids: CASSPRDSPLKNYGYTF. Full variable domain (missing parts from reference TRBV18 and TRBJ1-2): NAGVMQNPRHLVRRRGQEARLRCSPMKGHSHVYWYRQLPEEGLKFMVYLQKENIIDESGMPKERFSAEFPKEGPSILRIQQVVRGDSAAYFCASSPRDSPLKNYGYTFGSGTRLTVV.

This sequence joins TRBV5-8 and TRBJ2-7; no clear D. Germline V gene sequence: CDR1 SGHTS, CDR2 YDEGEE. Trimming left V 2 bases short and J 7 bases short, with 13 bases between. CDR3 size: 13 residues. The CDR3 coding sequence is TGTGCCAGCAGCTTATCAGGTGTCGGGGAGCAGTACTTC. It specifies CASSLSGVGEQYF.

This clonotype was picked up a small number of times. This chain connects TRBV7-9 to TRBJ2-3; either TRBD1 or TRBD2 may fit D (6 bases each). The CDR3 covers 15 residues. In germline, CDR1 is SEHNR, CDR2 FQNEAQ (reference sequence). Trimming stripped 5 bases from V and 3 bases from J, with 15 bases between. The CDR3 region has the DNA TGTGCCAGCAGCGACCGGGGGCAGGGAACAGATACGCAGTATTTT. Protein product: CASSDRGQGTDTQYF.

This clonotype was detected a few times. The chain uses TRBV20-1 and TRBJ2-7; TRBD2 agrees at 14 bases. CDR3 length: 16 amino acids. J was trimmed by 0 bases and V by 6 bases; bases with no gene match: 7. Germline CDR1 reads DFQATT; CDR2 reads SNEGSKA (reference sequence). The CDR3 loop is CSAATSGGAISYEQYF. CDR3 nucleotide sequence: TGCAGTGCGGCGACTAGCGGGGGGGCTATCTCCTACGAGCAGTACTTC.

The chain employs TRBV7-2 and TRBJ2-1; 11 positions agree with TRBD2. The germline CDR1 and CDR2 sequences are SGHTA and FQGNSA. The CDR3 loop spans 16 amino acids. The V and J ends lost 1 base and 4 bases, in that order; junction bases with no gene match: 3. The CDR3 loop is CASSLVAGGPYNEQFF. The CDR3 DNA reads TGTGCCAGCAGCTTAGTAGCGGGGGGGCCGTACAATGAGCAGTTCTTC.

This clonotype appeared a few times. The genes are TRBV7-2 and TRBJ2-5; perhaps TRBD2 as D (6 bases). Germline V gene sequence: CDR1 SGHTA, CDR2 FQGNSA. Trimming took off 1 base at V and 1 base at J, with 22 bases between the two ends. The CDR3 is 19 residues long. CDR3 loop: CASSLVGGTGYGFQETQYF. CDR3 nucleotides: TGTGCCAGCAGCTTAGTCGGGGGTACGGGGTACGGTTTCCAAGAGACCCAGTACTTC.

The chain recombines TRBV27 with TRBJ2-7; 7 bases fit TRBD2. Per germline, CDR1 MNHEY and CDR2 SMNVEV (reference sequence). This CDR3 spans 17 amino acids. Trimming took 0 bases from V and 10 from J; bases not matched to a gene: 18. As DNA, the CDR3 is TGTGCCAGCAGTTTATCTGCCCCGGGACCGGGAGGCGATACCCAGTACTTC. Encoded protein: CASSLSAPGPGGDTQYF.

The V gene is TRBV7-6, the J gene TRBJ1-5, with 7 nucleotides matching TRBD1. Germline V gene data show CDR1 as SGHVS and CDR2 as FNYEAQ. Trimming at V came to 1 base and at J to 6 bases, leaving 6 bases not matched to a gene. The CDR3 is 15 amino acids. Written as DNA, the CDR3 is TGTGCCAGCAGCTTAGGAGGGGGCGCCGGTCAGCCCCAGCATTTT. Translating it yields CASSLGGGAGQPQHF.

Many counts were recorded for this clonotype. The V call is TRBV25-1, the J call TRBJ2-5; D gene uncertain. V lost 3 bases and J 5 bases, leaving 7 bases between the germline ends. Germline values: CDR1 MGHDK, CDR2 SYGVNS. The CDR3 length is 12 residues. CDR3 in DNA: TGTGCCAGCAGTGAGCGATCGGAGACCCAGTACTTC. Its protein is CASSERSETQYF.

The table lists this clonotype with many counts. V and J are TRBV6-2 or TRBV6-3 and TRBJ2-1; D remains ambiguous. The ends were cut back, 8 bases at V and 10 bases at J, with 18 bases in the middle. CDR3 length: 13 amino acids. Germline CDR1 MNHEY, CDR2 SVGEGT. CDR3 sequence reads: CASSRHLEREQFF. The CDR3 DNA follows: TGTGCCAGCTCTCGGCATTTAGAAAGAGAGCAGTTCTTC.

The chain recombines TRBV11-2 with TRBJ2-5; D may be TRBD1 (6 bases). Matching the DNA end better, TRBJ2-7 makes the J call doubtful. The germline V gene has CDR1 SGHAT and CDR2 FQNNGV. This CDR3 contains 16 residues. The CDR3: CASSLTLGQRTYEQYF. The CDR3 DNA reads TGTGCCAGCAGCCTAACCCTAGGACAGAGAACCTACGAGCAGTACTTC.

The CDR3 DNA reads as TGCACCCCCCTTGCACTCGTAATTGGGATCCCAGATACGCAGTATTTT. It encodes CTPLALVIGIPDTQYF. This chain uses TRBV20-1 with TRBJ2-3; D ambiguous. The CDR3 runs to 16 residues. Germline lookup yields CDR1 DFQATT and CDR2 SNEGSKA (reference sequence).

The chain joins TRBV7-9 to TRBJ1-3, with D possibly matching TRBD1 (5 bases). CDR1 SEHNR and CDR2 FQNEAQ come from the germline V gene (reference sequence). There are 15 residues in the CDR3. The V gene lost 7 bases and the J gene lost 4 bases, with 17 bases spanning the gap. CDR3 loop: CASNRDGGAGNTIYF. The CDR3 DNA sequence: TGTGCCAGCAATAGGGACGGTGGTGCAGGAAACACCATATATTTT.

This clonotype was picked up a small number of times. The chain's CDR3 is CASSFVALNTGELFF. The CDR3 nucleotides read TGTGCCAGCAGCTTTGTAGCATTGAACACCGGGGAGCTGTTTTTT. The chain recombines TRBV7-9 with TRBJ2-2; no reliable D call. CDR3 length: 15 residues. CDR1 SEHNR and CDR2 FQNEAQ come from the germline V gene (reference sequence). V was shortened by 3 bases and J by 1 base, with 9 bases between the two germline ends.

The chain joins TRBV19 to TRBJ1-5; D is undetermined. The V end was cut by 4 bases, the J end by 4 bases, with 5 bases between. This CDR3 comprises 12 residues. CDR1 is LNHDA, CDR2 SQIVND, per germline (reference sequence). The CDR3 is CASSTQNQPQHF. The DNA for the CDR3 is TGTGCCAGTAGTACCCAAAATCAGCCCCAGCATTTT.

This clonotype has only a few counts. The rearrangement joins TRBV6-5 to TRBJ2-7; no reliable D call. Germline V lookup: CDR1 MNHEY, CDR2 SVGAGI. The length of the CDR3 is 15 residues. V lost 0 bases, J lost 0 bases, and 9 bases lay in between. DNA for the CDR3: TGTGCCAGCAGTTACTCGCAGGAGAGCTCCTACGAGCAGTACTTC. As protein: CASSYSQESSYEQYF.

The rearrangement joins TRBV6-5 to TRBJ1-2; D is possibly TRBD1 (6 bases). The length of the CDR3 is 14 residues. The V gene's germline CDR1 is MNHEY and CDR2 SVGAGI. The V gene lost 2 bases and the J gene lost 2 bases, with 9 bases spanning the gap. This CDR3 reads CASSYQTGNYGYTF. The DNA of the CDR3 is TGTGCCAGCAGTTACCAAACAGGGAACTATGGCTACACCTTC.

V gene TRBV13 combines with J gene TRBJ2-3, with 10 bases matching TRBD2. With 2 bases clipped from V and 4 bases from J, the junction kept 9 bases outside the gene matches. Looked up from germline, CDR1 is PRHDT and CDR2 is FYEKMQ (reference sequence). The CDR3 runs to 17 residues. This CDR3 reads CASSLTVAGGWADTQYF. Here the CDR3 DNA reads TGTGCCAGCAGCTTAACCGTAGCGGGAGGATGGGCAGATACGCAGTATTTT. The full variable domain, its missing parts supplied by reference TRBV13 and TRBJ2-3, is AAGVIQSPRHLIKEKRETATLKCYPIPRHDTVYWYQQGPGQDPQFLISFYEKMQSDKGSIPDRFSAQQFSDYHSELNMSSLELGDSALYFCASSLTVAGGWADTQYFGPGTRLTVL.

This clonotype was observed a handful of times. CDR3 nucleotides: TGTGCCAGCAGTGCGGTGAGGGTTGGGGAGACCCAGTACTTC. Encoded protein: CASSAVRVGETQYF. This chain links TRBV25-1 with TRBJ2-5, with D possibly being TRBD2 (5 bases). The germline V and J ends were trimmed by 4 bases and 5 bases, with 14 bases remaining between them. There are 14 residues in the CDR3. Germline assignment: CDR1 MGHDK and CDR2 SYGVNS.